This T cell receptor (beta chain) was sequenced in a study of spatial heterogeneity in lung cancer. Study context: Consistently, beta-chain sequences turned up in larger numbers than alpha-chain sequences did.

Study-wide points: How many expanded intratumoral alpha and beta TCRs were present tracked the tumor mutation count, which was a count of nonsynonymous mutations. Alpha and beta chain coverage of tumor T cells was estimated at about 7.5% and 12%, respectively.

This sample's time point: sample taken at primary tumor resection. To note about this clonotype: Its antigen is unknown. The library was designed around alpha chains, so this beta chain is a stray read whose abundance carries little weight.

Germline V CDR1 and CDR2: MGHRA, YSYEKL. V lost 1 base and J lost 6; bases outside the gene matches: 5. The CDR3 length is 15 residues. TCRdb reprocessed the 5' RACE reads via MiXCR and lists one record per CDR3 protein. Counted here are under 20,000 distinct CDR3 sequences, approximately 10% occurring once; the ten biggest clones make up about a fifth. The rearrangement links TRBV4-1 to TRBJ1-5, with 8 bases aligning to TRBD1. The material was lung tumor tissue, obtained at surgery. The sequence was obtained from a female donor with early-stage non-small cell lung cancer. The CDR3 region is CASSQGPQGAQPQHF. CDR3 nucleotide sequence: TGCGCCAGCAGCCAAGGGCCTCAGGGGGCTCAGCCCCAGCATTTT.